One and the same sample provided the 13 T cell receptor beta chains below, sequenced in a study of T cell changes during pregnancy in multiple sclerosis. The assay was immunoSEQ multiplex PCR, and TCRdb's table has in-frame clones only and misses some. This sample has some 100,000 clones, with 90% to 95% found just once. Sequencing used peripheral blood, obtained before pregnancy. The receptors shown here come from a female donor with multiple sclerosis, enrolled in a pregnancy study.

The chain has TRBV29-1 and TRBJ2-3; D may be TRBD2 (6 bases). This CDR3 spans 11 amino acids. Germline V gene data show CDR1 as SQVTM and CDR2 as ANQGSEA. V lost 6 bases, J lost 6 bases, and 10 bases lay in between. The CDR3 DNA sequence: TGCAGCGTGGGACTCGGTGATACGCAGTATTTT. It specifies CSVGLGDTQYF.

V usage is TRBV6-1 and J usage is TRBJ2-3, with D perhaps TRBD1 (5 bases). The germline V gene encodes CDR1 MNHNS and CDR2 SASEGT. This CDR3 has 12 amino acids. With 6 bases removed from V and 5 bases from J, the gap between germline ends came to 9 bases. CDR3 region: CASRGPGDTQYF. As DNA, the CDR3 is TGTGCCAGCAGGGGGCCGGGAGATACGCAGTATTTT.

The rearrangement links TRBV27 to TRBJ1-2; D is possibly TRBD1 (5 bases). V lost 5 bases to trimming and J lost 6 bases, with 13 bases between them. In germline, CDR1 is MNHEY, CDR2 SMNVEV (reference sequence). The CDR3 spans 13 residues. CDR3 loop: CASSQGIIDGYTF. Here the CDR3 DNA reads TGTGCCAGCAGTCAGGGCATCATCGATGGCTACACCTTC.

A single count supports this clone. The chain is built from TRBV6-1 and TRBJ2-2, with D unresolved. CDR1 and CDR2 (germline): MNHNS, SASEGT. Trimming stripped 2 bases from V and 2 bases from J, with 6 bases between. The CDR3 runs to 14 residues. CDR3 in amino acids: CASSELGNTGELFF. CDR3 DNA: TGTGCCAGCAGTGAACTAGGCAACACCGGGGAGCTGTTTTTT.

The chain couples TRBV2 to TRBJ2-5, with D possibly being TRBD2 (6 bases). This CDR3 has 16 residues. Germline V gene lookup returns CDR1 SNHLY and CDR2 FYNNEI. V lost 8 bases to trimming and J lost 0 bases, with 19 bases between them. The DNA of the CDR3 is TGTGCCAGCTCAACCCCCCCGGGGGACTACCAAGAGACCCAGTACTTC. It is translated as CASSTPPGDYQETQYF.

CDR3 loop: CASISTGHTSTDTQYF. The CDR3 coding sequence is TGTGCCAGCATCAGCACTGGACATACTAGCACAGATACGCAGTATTTT. This chain links TRBV27 with TRBJ2-3; TRBD1 might be the D (5 bases). The CDR3 sequence is 16 residues long. Germline V gene data show CDR1 as MNHEY and CDR2 as SMNVEV (reference sequence). V dropped 7 bases and J dropped 0 bases, with 17 bases sitting between them.

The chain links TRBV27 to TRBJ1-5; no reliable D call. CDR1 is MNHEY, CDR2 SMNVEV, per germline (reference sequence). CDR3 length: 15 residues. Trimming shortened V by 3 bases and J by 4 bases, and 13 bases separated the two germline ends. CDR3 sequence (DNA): TGTGCCAGCAGTTTCGGAAAAACAGCTAATCAGCCCCAGCATTTT. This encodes CASSFGKTANQPQHF.

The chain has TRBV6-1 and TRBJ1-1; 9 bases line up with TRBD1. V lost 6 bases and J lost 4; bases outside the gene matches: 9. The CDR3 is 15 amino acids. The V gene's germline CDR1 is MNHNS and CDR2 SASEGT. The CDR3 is CASSAKQGAGTEAFF. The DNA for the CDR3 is TGTGCCAGCAGCGCGAAACAGGGGGCGGGCACTGAAGCTTTCTTT.

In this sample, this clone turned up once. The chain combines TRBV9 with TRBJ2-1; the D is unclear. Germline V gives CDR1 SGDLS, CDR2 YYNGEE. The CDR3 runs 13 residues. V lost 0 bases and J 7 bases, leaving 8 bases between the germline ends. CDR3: CASSVAIANEQFF. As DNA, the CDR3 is TGTGCCAGCAGCGTAGCCATTGCGAATGAGCAGTTCTTC.

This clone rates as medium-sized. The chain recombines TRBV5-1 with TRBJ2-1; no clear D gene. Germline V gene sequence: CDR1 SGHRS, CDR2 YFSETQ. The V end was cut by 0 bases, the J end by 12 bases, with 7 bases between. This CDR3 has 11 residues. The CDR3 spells CASSLDGGQFF. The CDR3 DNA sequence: TGCGCCAGCAGCTTGGACGGTGGGCAGTTCTTC.

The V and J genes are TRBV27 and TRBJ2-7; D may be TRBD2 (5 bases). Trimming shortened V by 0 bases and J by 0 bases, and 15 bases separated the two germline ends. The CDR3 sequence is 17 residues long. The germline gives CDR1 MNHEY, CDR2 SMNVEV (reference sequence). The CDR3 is CASSLSAGGPHSYEQYF. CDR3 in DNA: TGTGCCAGCAGTTTATCGGCTGGCGGGCCGCACTCCTACGAGCAGTACTTC.

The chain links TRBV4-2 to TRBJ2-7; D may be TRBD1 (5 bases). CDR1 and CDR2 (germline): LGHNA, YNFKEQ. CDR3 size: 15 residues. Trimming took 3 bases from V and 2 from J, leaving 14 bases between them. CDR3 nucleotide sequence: TGTGCCAGCAGCCATCCAGGGCCTCCCGCCTACGAGCAGTACTTC. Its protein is CASSHPGPPAYEQYF.

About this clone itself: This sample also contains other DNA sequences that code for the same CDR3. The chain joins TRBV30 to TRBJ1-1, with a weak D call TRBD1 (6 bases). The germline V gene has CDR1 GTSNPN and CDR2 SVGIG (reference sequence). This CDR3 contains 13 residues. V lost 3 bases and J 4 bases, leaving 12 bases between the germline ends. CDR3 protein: CAWRGGRATEAFF. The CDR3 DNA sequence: TGTGCCTGGAGAGGGGGAAGAGCCACTGAAGCTTTCTTT.